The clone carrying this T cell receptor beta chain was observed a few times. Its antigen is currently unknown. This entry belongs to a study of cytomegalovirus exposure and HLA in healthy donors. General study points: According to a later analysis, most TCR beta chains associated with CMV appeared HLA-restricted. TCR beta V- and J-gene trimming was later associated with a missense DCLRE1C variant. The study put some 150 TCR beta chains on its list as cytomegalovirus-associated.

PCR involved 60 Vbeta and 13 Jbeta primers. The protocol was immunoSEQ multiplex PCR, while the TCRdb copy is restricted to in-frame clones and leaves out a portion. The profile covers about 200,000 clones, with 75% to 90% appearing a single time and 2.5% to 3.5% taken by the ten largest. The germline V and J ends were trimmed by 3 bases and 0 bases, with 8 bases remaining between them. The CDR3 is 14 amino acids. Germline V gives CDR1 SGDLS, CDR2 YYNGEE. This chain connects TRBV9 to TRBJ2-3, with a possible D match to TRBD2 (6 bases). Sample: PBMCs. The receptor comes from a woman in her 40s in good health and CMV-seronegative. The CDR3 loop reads CASSESGSTDTQYF. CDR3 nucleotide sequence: TGTGCCAGCAGCGAAAGCGGGAGCACAGATACGCAGTATTTT.